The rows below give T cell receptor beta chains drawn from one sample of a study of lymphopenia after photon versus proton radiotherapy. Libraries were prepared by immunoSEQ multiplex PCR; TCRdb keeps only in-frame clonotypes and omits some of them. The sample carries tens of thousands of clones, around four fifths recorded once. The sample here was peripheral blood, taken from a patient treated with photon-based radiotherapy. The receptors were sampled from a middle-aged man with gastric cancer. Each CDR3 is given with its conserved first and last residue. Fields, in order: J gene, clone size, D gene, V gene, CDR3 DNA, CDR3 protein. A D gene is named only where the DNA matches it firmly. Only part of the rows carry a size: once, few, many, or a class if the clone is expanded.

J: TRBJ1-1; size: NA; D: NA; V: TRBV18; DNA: TGTGCCAGCTCACCCCTGAACACTGAAGCTTTCTTT; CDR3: CASSPLNTEAFF
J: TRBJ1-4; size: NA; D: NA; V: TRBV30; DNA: TGTGCCTGGGCCGGGGTCCATGAAAAACTGTTTTTT; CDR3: CAWAGVHEKLFF
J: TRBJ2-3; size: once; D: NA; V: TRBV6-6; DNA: TGTGCCAGCAGCACCCCGCAGTTAACTAGCACAGATACGCAGTATTTT; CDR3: CASSTPQLTSTDTQYF
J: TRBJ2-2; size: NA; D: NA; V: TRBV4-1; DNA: TGCGCCAGCAGCCAACTAGCGAGCCGGAACGGGGAGCTGTTTTTT; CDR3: CASSQLASRNGELFF
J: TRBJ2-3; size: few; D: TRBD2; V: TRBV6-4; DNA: TGTGCCAGCAGCCCCGGACTAGCGGGACGAGATACGCAGTATTTT; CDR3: CASSPGLAGRDTQYF
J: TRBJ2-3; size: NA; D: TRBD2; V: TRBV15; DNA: TGTGCCACCAGCAGCGGACTAGCGGGAGGGGAGAATACGCAGTATTTT; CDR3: CATSSGLAGGENTQYF
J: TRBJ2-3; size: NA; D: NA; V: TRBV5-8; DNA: TGTGCCAGCAGCTTGAGCGGGTTCACAGATACGCAGTATTTT; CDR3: CASSLSGFTDTQYF
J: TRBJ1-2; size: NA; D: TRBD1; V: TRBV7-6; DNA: TGTGCCAGCAGCCCACGGACGGGACAGCAGTATGGCTACACCTTC; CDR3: CASSPRTGQQYGYTF
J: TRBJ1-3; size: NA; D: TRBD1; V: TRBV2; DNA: TGTGCCAGCAGTGAGACAGGGGCCCGCTCTGGAAACACCATATATTTT; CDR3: CASSETGARSGNTIYF
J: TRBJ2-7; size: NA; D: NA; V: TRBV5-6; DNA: TGTGCCAGCAGCTCTCCGGGAGCGAGGTACTACGAGCAGTACTTC; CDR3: CASSSPGARYYEQYF
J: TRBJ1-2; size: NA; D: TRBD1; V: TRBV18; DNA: TGTGCCAGCTCACCAGACATCAGGACAGGGGAAATGAATGGCTACACCTTC; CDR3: CASSPDIRTGEMNGYTF
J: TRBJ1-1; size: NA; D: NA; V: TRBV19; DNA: TGTGCCAGCGTTACCGGGACGGTGAACACTGAAGCTTTCTTT; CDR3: CASVTGTVNTEAFF
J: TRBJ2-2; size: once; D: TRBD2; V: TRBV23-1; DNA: TGCGCCAGCAGTCAATCCGGGACTAGCGGGATTGGTTATGCCGGGGAGCTGTTTTTT; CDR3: CASSQSGTSGIGYAGELFF
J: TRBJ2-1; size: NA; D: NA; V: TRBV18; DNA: TGTGCCAGCTCACCATATAGGGGCTCCTACAATGAGCAGTTCTTC; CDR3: CASSPYRGSYNEQFF
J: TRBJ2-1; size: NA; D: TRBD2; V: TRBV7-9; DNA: TGTGCCAGCAGCTTAGCTCAGGGACTAGCGGGGCCCAATGAGCAGTTCTTC; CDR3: CASSLAQGLAGPNEQFF
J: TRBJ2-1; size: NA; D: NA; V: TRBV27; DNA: TGTGCCAGCAGTTTGCGGCAGGGGCCCGGGAATGAGCAGTTCTTC; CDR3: CASSLRQGPGNEQFF
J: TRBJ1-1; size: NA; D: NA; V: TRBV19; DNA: TGTGCCAGTAGTATCGGGGGGAACACTGAAGCTTTCTTT; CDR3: CASSIGGNTEAFF
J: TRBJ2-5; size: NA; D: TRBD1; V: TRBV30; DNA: TGTGCCTGGAGTGATTCAGGGGGCTTGAAGACCCAGTACTTC; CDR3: CAWSDSGGLKTQYF
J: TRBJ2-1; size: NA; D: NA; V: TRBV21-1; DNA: TGTGCCAGCAGAACCTCCGGGACGAACAATGAGCAGTTCTTC; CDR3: CASRTSGTNNEQFF
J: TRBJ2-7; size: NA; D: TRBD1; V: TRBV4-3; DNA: TGCGCCAGCAGCCAAGACAGGGGGCTATCCTACGAGCAGTACTTC; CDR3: CASSQDRGLSYEQYF
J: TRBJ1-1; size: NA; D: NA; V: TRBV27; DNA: TGTGCCAGCAGTTTTAAAGGGGCAGGGATGAACACTGAAGCTTTCTTT; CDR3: CASSFKGAGMNTEAFF
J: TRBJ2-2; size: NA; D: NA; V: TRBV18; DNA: TGTGCCAGCTCACCAGCCAGGTTCGAGAACACCGGGGAGCTGTTTTTT; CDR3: CASSPARFENTGELFF
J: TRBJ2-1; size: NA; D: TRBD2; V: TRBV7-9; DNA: TGTGCCAGCAGCTTAGTACTAGCGGGAGTAGTTGTTCCTGGGCAGTTCTTC; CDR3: CASSLVLAGVVVPGQFF
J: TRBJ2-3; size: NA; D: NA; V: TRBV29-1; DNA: TGCAGCGCCAGCCCTAAAGCGGCTAGCACAGATACGCAGTATTTT; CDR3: CSASPKAASTDTQYF
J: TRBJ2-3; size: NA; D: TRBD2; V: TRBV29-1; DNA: TGCAGCGTTGAAGATGGGGGGACTACCCTCCGTTCGCAGTATTTT; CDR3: CSVEDGGTTLRSQYF
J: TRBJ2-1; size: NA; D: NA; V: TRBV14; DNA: TGTGCCAGCAGCCAAGCAACCACGGGTAGCGGAGGCGATGAGCAGTTCTTC; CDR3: CASSQATTGSGGDEQFF
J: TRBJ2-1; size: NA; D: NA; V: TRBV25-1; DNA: TGTGCCAGCAGTGAATGGGGGGCGGGGAATGAGCAGTTCTTC; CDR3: CASSEWGAGNEQFF
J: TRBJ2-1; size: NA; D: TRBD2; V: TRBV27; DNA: TGTGCCAGTGCGGGTCTAGCGGACGACAATGAGCAGTTCTTC; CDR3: CASAGLADDNEQFF
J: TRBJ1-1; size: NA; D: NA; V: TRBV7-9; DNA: TGTGCCAGCAGCTTAGATCAGGGAATGAACACTGAAGCTTTCTTT; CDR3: CASSLDQGMNTEAFF
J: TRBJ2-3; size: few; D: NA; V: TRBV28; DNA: TGTGCCAGCAGTTTACGAGGGGGTAGGGATACGCAGTATTTT; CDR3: CASSLRGGRDTQYF
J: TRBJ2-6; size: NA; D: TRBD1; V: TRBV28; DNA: TGTGCCAGCATGGACAGGGGTTACTCTGGGGCCAACGTCCTGACTTTC; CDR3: CASMDRGYSGANVLTF
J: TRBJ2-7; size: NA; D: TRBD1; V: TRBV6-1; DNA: TGTGCCAGCAGGGACAGGGGCAAAGAGCAGTACTTC; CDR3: CASRDRGKEQYF
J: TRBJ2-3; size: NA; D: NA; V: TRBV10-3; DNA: TGTGCCATCAGTGGTAGTCCCCGGGACCACACAGATACGCAGTATTTT; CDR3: CAISGSPRDHTDTQYF
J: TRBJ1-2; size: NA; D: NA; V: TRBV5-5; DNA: TGTGCCAGCAGCTTGGGCCCCGCGGAGAACTATGGCTACACCTTC; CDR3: CASSLGPAENYGYTF
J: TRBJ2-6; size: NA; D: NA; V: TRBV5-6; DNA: TGTGCCAGCAGCTTGGGCGGCTCTGGGGCCAACGTCCTGACTTTC; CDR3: CASSLGGSGANVLTF
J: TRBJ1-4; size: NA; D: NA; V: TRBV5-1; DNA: TGCGCCAGCAGCTTGAGTAGGTCTAGAGGGGAAAAACTGTTTTTT; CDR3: CASSLSRSRGEKLFF
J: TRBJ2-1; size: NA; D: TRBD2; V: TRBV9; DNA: TGTGCCAGCAGCGTAGGTGAGGGGCGTAGACTAGCGGGAGCCGGCAATGAGCAGTTCTTC; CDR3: CASSVGEGRRLAGAGNEQFF
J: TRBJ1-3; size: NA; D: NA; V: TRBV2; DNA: TGTGCCAGCAGTGATCACGGCTCGGTGCGGAACACCATATATTTT; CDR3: CASSDHGSVRNTIYF
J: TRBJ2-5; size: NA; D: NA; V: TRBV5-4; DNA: TGTGCCAGCAGTTATGGGGAGACCCAGTACTTC; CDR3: CASSYGETQYF
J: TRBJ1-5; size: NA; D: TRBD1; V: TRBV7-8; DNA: TGTGCCAGCAGCCCCCTAGGGGACAGGGCTAATCAGCCCCAGCATTTT; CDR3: CASSPLGDRANQPQHF
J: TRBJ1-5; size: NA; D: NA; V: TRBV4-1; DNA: TGCGCCAGCAGCCAGGTTATGGGGCCCCAGCATTTT; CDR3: CASSQVMGPQHF
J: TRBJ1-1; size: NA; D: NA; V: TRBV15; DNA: TGTGCCACCAGCAGAGAGGCAGGGAAGGGCGTTGAAGCTTTCTTT; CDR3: CATSREAGKGVEAFF
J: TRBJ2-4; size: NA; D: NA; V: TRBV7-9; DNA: TGTGCCAGCAGTCCGGCCTTCCGGGTCTCCAAAAACATTCAGTACTTC; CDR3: CASSPAFRVSKNIQYF
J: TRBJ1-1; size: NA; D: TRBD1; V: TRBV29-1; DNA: TGCAGCGTAGGGACAGGGGTGAACACTGAAGCTTTCTTT; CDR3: CSVGTGVNTEAFF
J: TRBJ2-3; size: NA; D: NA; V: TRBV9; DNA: TGTGCCAGCAGCGTAGGTGGAGTTAGCACAGATACGCAGTATTTT; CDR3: CASSVGGVSTDTQYF
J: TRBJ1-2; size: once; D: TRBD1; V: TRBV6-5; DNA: TGTGCCAGCCGACAGGGAACTAACTATGGCTACACCTTC; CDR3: CASRQGTNYGYTF
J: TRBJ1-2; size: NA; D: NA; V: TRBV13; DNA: TGTGCCAGCAGCCAAGAGGGGTTTCGCTACACCTTC; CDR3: CASSQEGFRYTF